Shown below are 20 T cell receptor beta chains from a single sample sequenced in a study of blood T cells in healthy people across ages. Alongside a J-beta primer mix, a sample-barcoded 5' primer served in a second PCR lasting roughly 7 to 11 cycles. TCRdb ran MiXCR on the 5' RACE reads and lists one entry per CDR3 protein. Among approximately 810,000 distinct CDR3 sequences listed, more than 25% were seen once. Sequencing was performed on blood. Receptors were obtained from a woman of 80 years or more in good health.

This clonotype has ten or more counts. V gene TRBV7-2 combines with J gene TRBJ1-6; TRBD1 is a possible D gene (6 bases). CDR1 and CDR2 (germline): SGHTA, FQGNSA. The CDR3 runs to 13 residues. V lost 5 bases and J lost 6, with 8 bases in between. The CDR3 region is CASSTGTNSPLHF. The DNA of the CDR3 is TGTGCCAGCAGCACAGGGACTAATTCACCCCTCCACTTT.

This clonotype was seen repeatedly, ten times or more. The chain recombines TRBV3-1 with TRBJ2-1, with a possible D match to TRBD2 (5 bases). CDR1 and CDR2 (germline): LGHDT, YNNKEL (reference sequence). V gave up 1 base and J gave up 9 bases, with 16 bases separating them. This CDR3 is built from 15 residues. The DNA of the CDR3 is TGTGCCAGCAGCCAAGCTTTGACTACTCGTATTGAGCAGTTCTTC. Residues: CASSQALTTRIEQFF.

The table lists this clonotype with many counts. J is TRBJ1-4 and V is TRBV10-3; 9 positions match TRBD1. The CDR3 is 15 amino acids. The V segment lost 2 bases and the J segment 5 bases; nucleotides outside the gene matches: 3. CDR1 is ENHRY and CDR2 is SYGVKD in the germline V gene. CDR3 sequence: CAISEDGQGNEKLFF. The DNA of the CDR3 is TGTGCCATCAGTGAGGATGGACAGGGGAATGAAAAACTGTTTTTT.

There are many counts of this clonotype. The chain recombines TRBV12-3 or TRBV12-4 with TRBJ1-1; D remains ambiguous. This CDR3 has 14 residues. V gave up 1 base and J gave up 0 bases, with 6 bases separating them. CDR3 region: CASSLEQMNTEAFF. CDR3 sequence (DNA): TGTGCCAGCAGTTTAGAGCAAATGAACACTGAAGCTTTCTTT.

This clonotype has more than one count but fewer than ten. DNA of the CDR3: TGCAGCGTTGAAGATCAGACAAACATTCAGTACTTC. Protein sequence: CSVEDQTNIQYF. This sequence joins TRBV29-1 and TRBJ2-4; no clear D. Germline values: CDR1 SQVTM, CDR2 ANQGSEA. This CDR3 has 12 amino acids. V shed 0 bases and J shed 6 bases, with 6 bases lying between them.

The CDR3 DNA sequence: TGTGCCAGCAGCTCGCAAACGCAGGGTTACTATGGCTACACCTTC. This codes for CASSSQTQGYYGYTF. The J gene is TRBJ1-2, the V gene TRBV7-2, with a possible D match to TRBD1 (5 bases). Germline CDR1 SGHTA, CDR2 FQGNSA. The CDR3 has 15 residues. V gave up 4 bases and J gave up 3 bases, with 15 bases separating them.

This clonotype has a count of ten or more. The CDR3 DNA sequence: TGTGCCAGCAGCCCGACCCTTAATACAGTTCTGAGCTCCTACAATGAGCAGTTCTTC. It yields the protein CASSPTLNTVLSSYNEQFF. The V call is TRBV7-6, the J call TRBJ2-1; D gene uncertain. The CDR3 sequence is 19 residues long. The V gene lost 5 bases and the J gene lost 0 bases, with 23 bases spanning the gap. Germline loops: CDR1 SGHVS, CDR2 FNYEAQ. The variable domain in full, with the rest retrieved from reference TRBV7-6 and TRBJ2-1, is GAGVSQSPRYKVTKRGQDVALRCDPISGHVSLYWYRQALGQGPEFLTYFNYEAQQDKSGLPNDRFSAERPEGSISTLTIQRTEQRDSAMYRCASSPTLNTVLSSYNEQFFGPGTRLTVL.

This clonotype was found many times. The chain links TRBV5-5 to TRBJ2-7; D is perhaps TRBD2 (5 bases). V was clipped by 0 bases and J by 0 bases, with 7 bases between them. The germline V gene encodes CDR1 SGHKS and CDR2 YYEKEE (reference sequence). The CDR3 consists of 14 residues. DNA for the CDR3: TGTGCCAGCAGCTTGGCTAGCATCTCCTACGAGCAGTACTTC. Its translation: CASSLASISYEQYF.

The V gene is TRBV12-3 or TRBV12-4, the J gene TRBJ2-7; 8 nucleotides line up with TRBD1. Trimming removed 5 bases from V and 1 base from J; junction bases left unmatched: 4. The CDR3 extends over 14 amino acids. CDR3 loop: CASSQDRASYEQYF. CDR3 coding DNA: TGTGCCAGCAGTCAGGACAGGGCTTCCTACGAGCAGTACTTC.

This clonotype was seen many times. The rearrangement links TRBV6-1 to TRBJ1-6; no firm D call. The germline CDR1 and CDR2 sequences are MNHNS and SASEGT. This CDR3 comprises 12 residues. V dropped 2 bases and J dropped 8 bases, with 4 bases sitting between them. The CDR3 loop is CASSESYSPLHF. As DNA, the CDR3 is TGTGCCAGCAGTGAAAGTTATTCACCCCTCCACTTT.

This clonotype was counted ten times or more. The J gene is TRBJ1-2, the V gene TRBV25-1, with no clear D. V lost 1 base and J lost 2, with 8 bases in between. Germline CDR1 and CDR2: MGHDK and SYGVNS. The CDR3 extends over 14 amino acids. As DNA, the CDR3 is TGTGCCAGCAGTGAATTCGGGCCCAACTATGGCTACACCTTC. Amino acid sequence: CASSEFGPNYGYTF.

This clonotype was seen a few times. The rearrangement joins TRBV6-6 to TRBJ1-2; TRBD1 might be the D (6 bases). Germline CDR1 MNHNY, CDR2 SVGAGI (reference sequence). Trimming removed 2 bases at V and 11 bases at J, with 12 bases between. The CDR3 has 12 amino acids. The CDR3 nucleotides read TGTGCCAGCAGTTACGGGCCAGGGGCGTACACCTTC. This gives the protein CASSYGPGAYTF.

This clonotype was detected many times. The V gene is TRBV7-2, the J gene TRBJ1-2; TRBD1 matches at 9 bases. Germline V gene sequence: CDR1 SGHTA, CDR2 FQGNSA. The CDR3 has 16 residues. Trimming at V came to 1 base and at J to 7 bases, leaving 10 bases not matched to a gene. The CDR3 DNA reads TGTGCCAGCAGCTTAGAGGGCCAGGGACAGGGAGGTGGCTACACCTTC. This translates into CASSLEGQGQGGGYTF.

A note on this clonotype: A read error may account for a junction end that differs from germline. The chain has TRBV7-6 and TRBJ1-6; D remains unclear. Per the germline V gene, CDR1 is SGHVS and CDR2 is FNYEAQ. This CDR3 is built from 15 residues. CDR3 bases: TGTGCCAGCAGCTTAAATCAGCGGCGTAATTCACCCCCCCACTTT. It yields the protein CASSLNQRRNSPPHF.

The chain links TRBV12-3 or TRBV12-4 to TRBJ2-2; D unclear. CDR3 length: 14 amino acids. Trimming stripped 0 bases from V and 5 bases from J, with 7 bases between. The CDR3 coding sequence is TGTGCCAGCAGTTTAGCTAGTAGGACCGGGGAGCTGTTTTTT. This translates into CASSLASRTGELFF.

This clonotype was counted many times. V usage is TRBV15 and J usage is TRBJ2-5; D gene ambiguous. In germline, CDR1 is LNHNV, CDR2 YYDKDF (reference sequence). The V and J ends lost 3 bases and 2 bases respectively, with 13 bases between them. The CDR3 spans 15 residues. In nucleotides, the CDR3 is TGTGCCACCAGCAGGACACTAAGCGTACAAGAGACCCAGTACTTC. Its translation is CATSRTLSVQETQYF.

This clonotype appeared once. The chain uses TRBV6-5 and TRBJ1-6; no definite D call. The CDR3 contains 16 residues. Trimming stripped 0 bases from V and 6 bases from J, with 12 bases between. CDR1 MNHEY and CDR2 SVGAGI come from the germline V gene. The CDR3 region is CASSYSRKGSNSPLHF. The CDR3 DNA reads as TGTGCCAGCAGTTACTCGAGAAAGGGAAGTAATTCACCCCTCCACTTT.

The V and J genes are TRBV6-6 and TRBJ1-1; D is uncertain. The V and J ends lost 2 bases and 1 base respectively, with 14 bases between them. Germline CDR1 MNHNY, CDR2 SVGAGI (reference sequence). CDR3 length: 16 amino acids. The CDR3 protein is CASSYRSPGQNTEAFF. In DNA, the CDR3 is TGTGCCAGCAGTTACAGGTCCCCAGGCCAGAACACTGAAGCTTTCTTT.

The rearrangement joins TRBV5-5 to TRBJ2-1, with 16 bases that match TRBD2. The CDR3 spans 20 residues. Unmatched junction bases numbered 6, after V lost 0 bases and J lost 0 bases. Germline assignment: CDR1 SGHKS and CDR2 YYEKEE (reference sequence). The CDR3 is CASSLAGTSGRGSSYNEQFF. The CDR3 DNA reads as TGTGCCAGCAGCTTGGCCGGGACTAGCGGGAGGGGGAGCTCCTACAATGAGCAGTTCTTC.

As DNA, the CDR3 is TGTGCCAGCAGCATGCATGTTCTCGAAAACACTGAAGCTTTCTTT. Protein product: CASSMHVLENTEAFF. The genes are TRBV12-3 or TRBV12-4 and TRBJ1-1; D unclear. V lost 6 bases, J lost 2 bases, and 16 bases lay in between. CDR3 length: 15 amino acids.